This T cell receptor (beta chain) was obtained from a study of control samples from healthy donors and cancer patients. This table comes from immunoSEQ multiplex PCR, and its TCRdb copy is limited to in-frame clones, with some not included. Counted here are some 130,000 clones, about 90% occurring once; the ten biggest clones make up over 6.5%. This clonotype was sampled from a man in his fifties with head and neck cancer. The sample was PBMCs.

The CDR3 spells CASSLQGVGFTDTQYF. In DNA, the CDR3 is TGTGCCAGCAGCCTCCAGGGGGTGGGATTCACAGATACGCAGTATTTT. V is TRBV4-2 and J is TRBJ2-3, with 7 bases matching TRBD1. Germline loops: CDR1 LGHNA, CDR2 YNFKEQ. This CDR3 comprises 16 residues. V shed 4 bases, J shed 2 bases, and the junction held 9 bases outside the gene matches.